The clone carrying this T cell receptor beta chain was picked up many times. TCRdb itself ran the 5' RACE reads through MiXCR, one entry per CDR3 protein. The sample lists 150,000 or so distinct CDR3 sequences, around 9.7% occurring once. This sample is drawn from a study of T cells after yellow fever vaccination. V was cut by 0 bases and J by 4 bases, with 14 bases left in between. CDR1 is MGHRA and CDR2 is YSYEKL in the germline V gene. This CDR3 is 16 amino acids long. The chain recombines TRBV4-1 with TRBJ2-3; D may be TRBD1 or TRBD2 (6 bases each). The clonotype originates from a man aged 18 to 29 who received the YFV17D yellow fever vaccine. Sequencing was performed on CD8+ T cells sorted from PBMCs, taken 45 days after the yellow fever booster vaccination. DNA for the CDR3: TGCGCCAGCAGCCAAGAAGGGGGGACGCCAGCAGATACGCAGTATTTT. This sequence encodes CASSQEGGTPADTQYF.